This TCR beta chain was observed in a study of cytomegalovirus exposure and HLA in healthy donors. Study-level points and caveats: In a later analysis, parvovirus B19, influenza, CMV and Epstein-Barr virus appeared linked to several top co-occurrence clusters. An observed cluster of highly shared sequence variants was recorded as a likely sequencing artifact. Published work reported that the classifier diagnosed cytomegalovirus status with high specificity and sensitivity.

The PCR employed 60 Vbeta primers together with 13 Jbeta primers. The assay was immunoSEQ multiplex PCR, and TCRdb's table has in-frame clones only and misses some. The top ten hold approximately 11% of the sample, which has some 98,000 clones, about 80% seen once. CDR1 and CDR2 from the germline V gene are MNHEY and SVGAGI. The V and J ends lost 6 bases and 7 bases respectively, with 15 bases between them. This CDR3 comprises 13 residues. Comments on this clone: Its target is unknown.

The chain combines TRBV6-5 with TRBJ1-2; D remains ambiguous. The source material was PBMCs. This clonotype originated in a man between 18 and 35 years old in good health and CMV-seropositive. The CDR3 loop is CASRFGELSGYTF. Written as DNA, the CDR3 is TGTGCCAGCAGGTTTGGGGAGCTAAGTGGCTACACCTTC.